The 9 T cell receptor beta chains in this list originate from one sample, sequenced in a study of shared clonotypes between healthy human individuals (dated by TCRdb to 2018 to 2021). The receptor library was made with the immunoSEQ multiplex PCR assay. In TCRdb, the immuneACCESS table is reduced to in-frame sequences with V and J assigned. These tables do not hold every clone; where another copy was compared, an unresolved V gene accounts for under half, and the others remain unexplained. The table for this sample lists approximately 740,000 clones; 74% of them were counted only once. The ten largest clones take up approximately 1.6% of the sample. Sequencing input: memory CD4+ T cells sorted from blood. Sample cell subset or site, as interpreted from the label and publication: CD45RA-negative fraction. These receptors were collected from a woman aged 25 to 39 in good health.

This clone was counted many times. The V gene is TRBV9, the J gene TRBJ2-1; TRBD2 is a possible D gene (6 bases). Germline V gene lookup returns CDR1 SGDLS and CDR2 YYNGEE. The CDR3 totals 14 residues. V shed 5 bases and J shed 0 bases, with 9 bases lying between them. The CDR3 nucleotides read TGTGCCAGCAGTAGCGGAAACTCCTACAATGAGCAGTTCTTC. This codes for CASSSGNSYNEQFF.

The chain links TRBV28 to TRBJ2-7; D is unresolved. The germline V gene has CDR1 MDHEN and CDR2 SYDVKM. This CDR3 spans 15 amino acids. V dropped 2 bases and J dropped 1 base, with 12 bases sitting between them. In nucleotides, the CDR3 is TGTGCCAGCAGTTTACGTCTGCGCCCTTCCTACGAGCAGTACTTC. It is translated as CASSLRLRPSYEQYF.

The rearrangement joins TRBV7-7 to TRBJ2-3; 8 bases agree with TRBD1. Unmatched junction bases numbered 1, after V lost 2 bases and J lost 0 bases. The germline V gene has CDR1 SSHAT and CDR2 FNYEAQ (reference sequence). The CDR3 totals 15 residues. The CDR3 sequence: CASSLTGGSTDTQYF. Here the CDR3 DNA reads TGTGCCAGCAGCTTAACAGGGGGAAGCACAGATACGCAGTATTTT.

The sample holds a few counts of this clone. The V call is TRBV29-1, the J call TRBJ2-3; D is possibly TRBD1 or TRBD2 (6 bases each). Germline CDR1 is SQVTM and CDR2 is ANQGSEA. V shed 4 bases and J shed 6 bases, with 20 bases lying between them. This CDR3 spans 15 amino acids. The CDR3 bases are TGCAGCGTTGCGCCCGGGGGCAGCGGATCGGATACGCAGTATTTT. Translating it yields CSVAPGGSGSDTQYF.

The chain is built from TRBV19 and TRBJ1-2; no definite D call. With 7 bases removed from V and 1 base from J, the gap between germline ends came to 7 bases. This CDR3 is 12 amino acids long. Germline assignment: CDR1 LNHDA and CDR2 SQIVND (reference sequence). CDR3 coding DNA: TGTGCCAGTAACGTGAATAACTATGGCTACACCTTC. It is translated as CASNVNNYGYTF. Full variable domain (remainder filled in from reference TRBV19 and TRBJ1-2): DGGITQSPKYLFRKEGQNVTLSCEQNLNHDAMYWYRQDPGQGLRLIYYSQIVNDFQKGDIAEGYSVSREKKESFPLTVTSAQKNPTAFYLCASNVNNYGYTFGSGTRLTVV.

The rearrangement links TRBV28 to TRBJ1-2, with 12 bases identical to TRBD1. V trimming: 6 bases; J trimming: 2 bases; junction bases outside the gene matches: 4. The germline V gene encodes CDR1 MDHEN and CDR2 SYDVKM. The CDR3 is made up of 15 amino acids. CDR3 residues: CASRGQGASNYGYTF. Written as DNA, the CDR3 is TGTGCCAGCAGGGGACAGGGGGCTTCGAACTATGGCTACACCTTC.

V and J are TRBV2 and TRBJ2-7, with D unresolved. The germline V gene encodes CDR1 SNHLY and CDR2 FYNNEI. V lost 2 bases, J lost 3 bases, and 17 bases lay in between. The CDR3 is made up of 16 amino acids. DNA for the CDR3: TGTGCCAGCAGTGAAAGTGGATTTAAGACCTTCTACGAGCAGTACTTC. Residues: CASSESGFKTFYEQYF.

V usage is TRBV7-9 and J usage is TRBJ1-2; tentatively, D is TRBD1 (6 bases). Between the trimmed V and J ends, which lost 2 bases and 5 bases, there was a span of 21 bases. CDR3 length: 17 residues. The germline V gene has CDR1 SEHNR and CDR2 FQNEAQ (reference sequence). CDR3 loop: CASSLSRDTLQGYGYTF. The CDR3 DNA reads TGTGCCAGCAGCTTAAGCCGGGACACTCTACAAGGGTATGGCTACACCTTC.

The V call is TRBV20-1, the J call TRBJ2-7; a weak D match, TRBD2 (6 bases). Germline CDR1 and CDR2: DFQATT and SNEGSKA (reference sequence). The CDR3 has 11 amino acids. V shed 4 bases and J shed 10 bases, with 14 bases lying between them. In DNA form, the CDR3 reads TGCAGTGCTACGGAGGGCTATCGTCAGTACTTC. Amino acids: CSATEGYRQYF.